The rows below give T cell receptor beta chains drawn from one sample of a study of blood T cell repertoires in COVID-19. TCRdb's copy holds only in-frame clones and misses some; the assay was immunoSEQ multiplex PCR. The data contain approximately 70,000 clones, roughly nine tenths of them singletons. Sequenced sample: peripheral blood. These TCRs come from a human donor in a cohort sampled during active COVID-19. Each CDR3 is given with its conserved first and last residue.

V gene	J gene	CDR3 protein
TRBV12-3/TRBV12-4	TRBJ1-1	CASTVQGVTEAFF
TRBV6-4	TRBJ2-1	CASSPGRGSYNEQFF
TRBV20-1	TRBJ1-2	CRGGNNYGYTF
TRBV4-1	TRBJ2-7	CASSQDLGHYEQYF
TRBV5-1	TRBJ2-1	CASRGGPTNNEQFF
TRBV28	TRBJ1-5	CASSLGGRTSNQPQHF
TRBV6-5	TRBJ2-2	CATGGYLNTGELFF
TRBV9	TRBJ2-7	CASSIGTGSQTYEQYF
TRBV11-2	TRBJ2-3	CASSLVPAGASTDTQYF
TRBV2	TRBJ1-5	CASRGQTVSNQPQHF
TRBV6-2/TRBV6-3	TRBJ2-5	CASSSGLAGKETQYF
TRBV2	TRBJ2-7	CASSTTGTYEQYF
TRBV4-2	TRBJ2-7	CASSQGARDEQYF
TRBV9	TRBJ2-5	CASSVGGLAWETQHF
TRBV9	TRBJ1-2	CASSVGTGTAYGYTF
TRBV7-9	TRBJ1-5	CASSFDSSNQPQHF
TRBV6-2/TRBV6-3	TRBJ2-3	CASSTRTSGVADTQYF
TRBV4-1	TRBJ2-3	CASSKQGQSTDTQYF
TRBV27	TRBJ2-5	CASSSYQGAGETQYF
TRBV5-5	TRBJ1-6	CASSQIGQGNSPLHF
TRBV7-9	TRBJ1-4	CASSFEGAGEKLFF
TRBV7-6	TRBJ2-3	CASSLALEGRSTDTQYF
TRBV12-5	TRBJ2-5	CASAPSGTETQYF
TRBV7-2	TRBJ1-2	CASSLGQTHGYTF
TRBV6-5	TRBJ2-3	CASSYSSLTDTQYF
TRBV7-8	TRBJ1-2	CASTDMAPYGYTF
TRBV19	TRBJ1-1	CASRFPGNTEAFF
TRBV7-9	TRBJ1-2	CASSSFAGGNGYTF
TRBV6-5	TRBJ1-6	CASSYSRQGNSPLHF
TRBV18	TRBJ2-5	CASTDPGQGETQYF
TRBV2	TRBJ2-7	CASSDQGSRYEQYF
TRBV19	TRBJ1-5	CASSMESQASHSNQPQHF
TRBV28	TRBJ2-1	CASSLAGQPKLYNEQFF
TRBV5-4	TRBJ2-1	CASSLGASGTYNEQFF
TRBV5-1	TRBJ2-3	CASSGIAGESTQYF
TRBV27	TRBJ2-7	CASTPEPGQGSHEQYF
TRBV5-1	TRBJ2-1	CASTFGGLGLVDGEQFF
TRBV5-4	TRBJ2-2	CASTLGRGRATGELFF
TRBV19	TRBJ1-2	CASSIGLFHFSF
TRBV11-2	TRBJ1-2	CASTTGAYGYTF
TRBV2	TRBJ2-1	CASSDPSSHNEQFF
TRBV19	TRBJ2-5	CASSIGPAVAQYF
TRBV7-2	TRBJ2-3	CASSLDTSRAPDTQYF
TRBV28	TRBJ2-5	CASSLMGAGETQYF
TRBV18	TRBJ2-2	CASSPVSGTNTGELFF